This T cell receptor (beta chain) was observed in a study of cytomegalovirus exposure and HLA in healthy donors. Study as a whole: An earlier analysis identified 110 million or so unique TCR beta sequences in about 190 million T cells. Study-level points and caveats: Within the data, a cluster of highly shared sequence variants was likely a sequencing artifact.

The V and J ends lost 5 bases and 4 bases respectively, with 6 bases between them. Looked up from germline, CDR1 is SGHTA and CDR2 is FQGNSA. This CDR3 spans 12 amino acids. Comments on this clone: As yet, its antigen is unknown.

The PCR was carried out with 60 Vbeta primers and 13 Jbeta primers. Measured with immunoSEQ multiplex PCR; TCRdb has only the in-frame clones, and not every one. The sample shows over 150,000 clones, over 80% of them seen only once. The sequence was obtained from a boy younger than 10 in good health and CMV-seronegative. The V gene is TRBV7-2, the J gene TRBJ1-3, with D unclear. What was sequenced was PBMCs. The CDR3 DNA sequence: TGTGCCAGCAGCCCCTCCGGAAACACCATATATTTT. Residues: CASSPSGNTIYF.